This T cell receptor (beta chain) originates from a study of T cells expressing NK-cell markers. TCRdb re-analyzed the 5' RACE reads; it lists each CDR3 protein once, without DNA. Its table records about 460,000 distinct CDR3 sequences. Germline assignment: CDR1 SQVTM and CDR2 ANQGSEA. This CDR3 has 12 amino acids. The TCR was taken from a woman in her forties or fifties in good health. The chain has TRBV29-1 and TRBJ1-5. The sequenced sample was blood T cells: a sorted CD56 or NKG2C T cell subset, CD4+ or CD8+ T cells, or bulk PBMC T cells (not recorded which). This chain's CDR3 is CSVVMGNQPQHF.